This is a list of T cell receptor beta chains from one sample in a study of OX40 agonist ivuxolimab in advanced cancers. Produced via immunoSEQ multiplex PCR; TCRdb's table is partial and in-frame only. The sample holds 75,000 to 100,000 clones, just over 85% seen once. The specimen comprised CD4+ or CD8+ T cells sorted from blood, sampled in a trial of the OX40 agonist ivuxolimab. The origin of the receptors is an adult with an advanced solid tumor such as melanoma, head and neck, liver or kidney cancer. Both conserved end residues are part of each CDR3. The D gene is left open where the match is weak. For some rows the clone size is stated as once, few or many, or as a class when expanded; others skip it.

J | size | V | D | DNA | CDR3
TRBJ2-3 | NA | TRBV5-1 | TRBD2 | TGCGCCAGCAGCTTGGAGGTAGCGGGGGGGCATACGCAGTATTTT | CASSLEVAGGHTQYF
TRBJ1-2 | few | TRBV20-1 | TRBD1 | TGCAGTGAGGGGACAGGCGATGGCTACACCTTC | CSEGTGDGYTF
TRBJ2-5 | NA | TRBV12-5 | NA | TGTGCTAGTGGTTTGACCCCCCGCTGGAGGGAAGAGACCCAGTACTTC | CASGLTPRWREETQYF
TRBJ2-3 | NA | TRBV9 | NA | TGTGCCAGCAGCGTAGGGGGGGAGGTGACGCAGTATTTT | CASSVGGEVTQYF
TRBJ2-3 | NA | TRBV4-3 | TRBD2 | TGCGCCAGCAGCCAAGAGACCGGGACTAGCGGGTCCACAGATACGCAGTATTTT | CASSQETGTSGSTDTQYF
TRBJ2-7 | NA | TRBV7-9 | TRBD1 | TGTGCCAGCACTTTGGGGGACAGGGCGGTCTACGAGCAGTACTTC | CASTLGDRAVYEQYF
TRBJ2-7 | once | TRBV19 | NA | TGTGCCAGTAGTACGGGACTGAGCTCCTACGAGCAGTACTTC | CASSTGLSSYEQYF
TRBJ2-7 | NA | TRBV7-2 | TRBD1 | TGTGCCAGCAGTTTACCGGGACAGTCCTCCTACGAGCAGTACTTC | CASSLPGQSSYEQYF
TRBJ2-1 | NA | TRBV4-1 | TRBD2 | TGCGCCAGCAGCAAACTAGCGGGGCCCTACAATGAGCAGTTCTTC | CASSKLAGPYNEQFF
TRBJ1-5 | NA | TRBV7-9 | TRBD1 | TGTGCCAGCAGCTCGGACAGGGGTAGCAATCAGCCCCAGCATTTT | CASSSDRGSNQPQHF
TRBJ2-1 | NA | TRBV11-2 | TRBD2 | TGTGCCAGCAGCCGGGGTAGCGGGAGAGTTAATGAGCAGTTCTTC | CASSRGSGRVNEQFF
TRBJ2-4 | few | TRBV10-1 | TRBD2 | TGCGCCAGCAGTGATACTAGCGGGGGAAAAAACATTCAGTACTTC | CASSDTSGGKNIQYF
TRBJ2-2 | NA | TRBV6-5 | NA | TGTGCCAGCACCACCCAAACCGGGGAGCTGTTTTTT | CASTTQTGELFF
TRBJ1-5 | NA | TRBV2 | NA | TGTGCCAGCAGCGCAGACCTGTACAATCAGCCCCAGCATTTT | CASSADLYNQPQHF
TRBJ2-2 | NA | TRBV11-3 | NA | TGTGCCAGCAGCTTAGAGGCCGGCACCGGGGAGCTGTTTTTT | CASSLEAGTGELFF
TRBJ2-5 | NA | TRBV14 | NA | TGTGCCAGCAGCCAAGTCCCCCGGGGTTCGGTGACCCAGTACTTC | CASSQVPRGSVTQYF
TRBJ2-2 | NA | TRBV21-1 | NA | TGTGCCAGCAGCAAAGATGCCGGTTCGAACACCGGGGAGCTGTTTTTT | CASSKDAGSNTGELFF
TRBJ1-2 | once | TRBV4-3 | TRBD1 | TGCGCCAGCAGCCAAGATCTCGGGACAGCCAAAAACTATGGCTACACCTTC | CASSQDLGTAKNYGYTF
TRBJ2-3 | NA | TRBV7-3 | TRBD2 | TGTGCCAGCAGCCATACTAGCGGGGGAAGCTCAGACACAGATACGCAGTATTTT | CASSHTSGGSSDTDTQYF
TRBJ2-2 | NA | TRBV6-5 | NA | TGTGCCAGCAGTCTCGGACAGAACACCGGGGAGCTGTTTTTT | CASSLGQNTGELFF
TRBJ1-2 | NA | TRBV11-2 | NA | TGTGCCAGCAACCCCATTAAGGACGATGGCTATGGCTACACCTTC | CASNPIKDDGYGYTF
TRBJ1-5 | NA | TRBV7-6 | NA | TGTGCCAGCAGCCAACAGGGCAATCAGCCCCAGCATTTT | CASSQQGNQPQHF
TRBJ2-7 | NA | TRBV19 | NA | TGTGCCAGTAGTATGAGAACGGAGTGGTCCTACGAGCAGTACTTC | CASSMRTEWSYEQYF
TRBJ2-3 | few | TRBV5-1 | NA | TGCGCCAGCAGCCTGCAGGGGGGGGGCGCAGATACGCAGTATTTT | CASSLQGGGADTQYF
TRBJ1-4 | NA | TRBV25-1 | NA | TGTGCCAGTGCCCCCCGAGGAGGGGGGGAAAAACTGTTTTTT | CASAPRGGGEKLFF
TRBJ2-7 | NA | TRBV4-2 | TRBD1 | TGTGCCAGCAGCAAACAGGACAGGGTTCTCTACGAGCAGTACTTC | CASSKQDRVLYEQYF
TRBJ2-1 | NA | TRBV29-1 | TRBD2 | TGCAGCGGCCAACTACGGGGGGGTAGCTCCTACAATGAGCAGTTCTTC | CSGQLRGGSSYNEQFF
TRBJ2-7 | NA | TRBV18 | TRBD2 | TGTGCCAGCTCACCTCCAGCGGGGGGCTACGAGCAGTACTTC | CASSPPAGGYEQYF
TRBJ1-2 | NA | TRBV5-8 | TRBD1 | TGTGCCAGCAGCCGAGGACAGGGCTATGGCTACACCTTC | CASSRGQGYGYTF
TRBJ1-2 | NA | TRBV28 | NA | TGTGCCAGCATGGGGGGCCTAATGACGTATGGCTACACCTTC | CASMGGLMTYGYTF
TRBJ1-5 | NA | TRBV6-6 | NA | TGTGCCAGCAGTCCCAGGGGCAATCAGCCCCAGCATTTT | CASSPRGNQPQHF
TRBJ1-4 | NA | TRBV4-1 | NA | TGCGCCAGCAGATTACGGGTTAATGAAAAACTGTTTTTT | CASRLRVNEKLFF
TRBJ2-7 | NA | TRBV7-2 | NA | TGTGCCAGCAGCTCGTTAAGCTACGAGCAGTACTTC | CASSSLSYEQYF
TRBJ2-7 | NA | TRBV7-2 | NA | TGTGCCAGCAGTCCCCAGGACTACGAGCAGTACTTC | CASSPQDYEQYF
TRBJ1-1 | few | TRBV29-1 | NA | TGCAGCGTTGCAGGTAAAGCTTTCTTT | CSVAGKAFF
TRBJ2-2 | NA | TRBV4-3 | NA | TGCGCCAGCAGCCAAGCTCCAGACACCGGGGAGCTGTTTTTT | CASSQAPDTGELFF
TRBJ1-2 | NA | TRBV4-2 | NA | TGTGCTAGCAGCCAAGATGGGGTTGGAGGTAACTATGGCTACACCTTC | CASSQDGVGGNYGYTF
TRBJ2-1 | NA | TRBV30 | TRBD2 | TGTGCCTGGAGGAAGCGGGAGGCCGGGTTTAGCTACAATGAGCAGTTCTTC | CAWRKREAGFSYNEQFF